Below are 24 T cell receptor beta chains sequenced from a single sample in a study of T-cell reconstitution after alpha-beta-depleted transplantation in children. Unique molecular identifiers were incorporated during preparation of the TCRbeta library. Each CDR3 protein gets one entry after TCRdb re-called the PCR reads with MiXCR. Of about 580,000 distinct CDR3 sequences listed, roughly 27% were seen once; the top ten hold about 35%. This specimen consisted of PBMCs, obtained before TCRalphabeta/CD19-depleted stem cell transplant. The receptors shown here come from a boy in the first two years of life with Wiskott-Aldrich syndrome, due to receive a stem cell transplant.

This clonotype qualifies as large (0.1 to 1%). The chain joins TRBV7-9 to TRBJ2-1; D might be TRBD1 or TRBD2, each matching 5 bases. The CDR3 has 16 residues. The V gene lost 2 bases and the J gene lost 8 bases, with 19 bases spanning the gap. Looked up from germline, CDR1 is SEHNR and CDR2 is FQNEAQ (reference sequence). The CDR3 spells CASSLIGQGDSDEQFF. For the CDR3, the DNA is TGTGCCAGCAGCTTAATCGGGCAGGGAGATTCGGATGAGCAGTTCTTC.

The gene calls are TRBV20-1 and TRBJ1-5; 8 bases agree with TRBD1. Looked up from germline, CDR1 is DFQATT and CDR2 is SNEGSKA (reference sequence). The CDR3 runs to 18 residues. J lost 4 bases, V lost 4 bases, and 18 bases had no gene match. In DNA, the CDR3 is TGCAGTGCTACCAGGGGGCTAGATTCAGGACCTGAAAATCAGCCCCAGCATTTT. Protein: CSATRGLDSGPENQPQHF.

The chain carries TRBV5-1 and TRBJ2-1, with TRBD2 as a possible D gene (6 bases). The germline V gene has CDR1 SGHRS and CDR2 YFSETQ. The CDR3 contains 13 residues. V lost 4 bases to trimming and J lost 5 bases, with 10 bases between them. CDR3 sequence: CASSVGLNNEQFF. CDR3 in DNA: TGCGCCAGCAGCGTGGGACTTAACAATGAGCAGTTCTTC.

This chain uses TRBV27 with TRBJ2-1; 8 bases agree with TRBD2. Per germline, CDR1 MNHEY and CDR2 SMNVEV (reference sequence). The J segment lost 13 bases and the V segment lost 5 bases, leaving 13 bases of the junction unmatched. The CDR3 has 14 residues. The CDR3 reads CASSLYPSTSEQFF. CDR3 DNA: TGTGCCAGCAGTCTCTACCCATCGACTAGCGAACAGTTCTTC.

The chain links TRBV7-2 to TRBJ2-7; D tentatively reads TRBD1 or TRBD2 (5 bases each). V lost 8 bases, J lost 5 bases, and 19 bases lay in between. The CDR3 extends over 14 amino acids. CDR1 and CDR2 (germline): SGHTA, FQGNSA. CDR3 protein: CASRNSGQGHEQYF. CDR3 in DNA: TGTGCCAGCCGAAATTCGGGGCAGGGACACGAGCAGTACTTC.

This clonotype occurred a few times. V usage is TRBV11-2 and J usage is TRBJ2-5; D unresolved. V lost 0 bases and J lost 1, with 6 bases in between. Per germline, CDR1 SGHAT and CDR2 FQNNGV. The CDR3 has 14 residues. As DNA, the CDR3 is TGTGCCAGCAGCTTAGAGAGCTTCCAAGAGACCCAGTACTTC. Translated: CASSLESFQETQYF. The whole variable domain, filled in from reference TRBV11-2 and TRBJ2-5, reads EAGVAQSPRYKIIEKRQSVAFWCNPISGHATLYWYQQILGQGPKLLIQFQNNGVVDDSQLPKDRFSAERLKGVDSTLKIQPAKLEDSAVYLCASSLESFQETQYFGPGTRLLVL.

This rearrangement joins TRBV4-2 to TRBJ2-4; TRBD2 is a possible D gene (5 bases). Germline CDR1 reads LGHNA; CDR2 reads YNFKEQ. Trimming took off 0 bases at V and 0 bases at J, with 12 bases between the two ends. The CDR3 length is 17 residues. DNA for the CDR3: TGTGCCAGCAGCCAAGATCTAAGGACTCTAGCCAAAAACATTCAGTACTTC. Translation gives CASSQDLRTLAKNIQYF.

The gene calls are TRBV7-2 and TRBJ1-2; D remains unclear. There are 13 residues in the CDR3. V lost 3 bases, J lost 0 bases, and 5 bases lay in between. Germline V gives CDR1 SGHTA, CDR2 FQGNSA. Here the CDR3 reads CASSFSANYGYTF. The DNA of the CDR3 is TGTGCCAGCAGCTTCTCAGCTAACTATGGCTACACCTTC.

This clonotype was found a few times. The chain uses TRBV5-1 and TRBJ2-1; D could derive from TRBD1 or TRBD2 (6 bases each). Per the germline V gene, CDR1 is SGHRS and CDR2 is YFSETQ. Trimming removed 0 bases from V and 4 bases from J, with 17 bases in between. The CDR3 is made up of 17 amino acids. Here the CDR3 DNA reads TGCGCCAGCAGCTTGGAGGCTAGCGCGAGGGGGTACAATGAGCAGTTCTTC. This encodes CASSLEASARGYNEQFF.

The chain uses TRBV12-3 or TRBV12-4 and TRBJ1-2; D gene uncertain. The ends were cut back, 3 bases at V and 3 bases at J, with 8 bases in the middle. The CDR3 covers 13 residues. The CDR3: CASSFLGYYGYTF. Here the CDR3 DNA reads TGTGCCAGCAGTTTCTTGGGGTACTATGGCTACACCTTC.

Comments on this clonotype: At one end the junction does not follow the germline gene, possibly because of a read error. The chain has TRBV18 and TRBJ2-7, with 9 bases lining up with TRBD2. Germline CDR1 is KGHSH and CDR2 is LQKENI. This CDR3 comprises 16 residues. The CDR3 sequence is CASSSSPAGGTYKQYF. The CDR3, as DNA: TGTGCCAGCTCATCATCCCCGGCGGGAGGGACCTACAAGCAGTACTTC.

CDR3 in amino acids: CASSPAGTLFEQYF. The DNA for the CDR3 is TGTGCCAGCAGTCCTGCCGGGACTCTCTTTGAGCAGTACTTC. The chain combines TRBV27 with TRBJ2-7, with D perhaps TRBD2 (6 bases). Germline V gene lookup returns CDR1 MNHEY and CDR2 SMNVEV (reference sequence). CDR3 length: 14 amino acids. V was trimmed by 5 bases and J by 7 bases, leaving 18 bases between them.

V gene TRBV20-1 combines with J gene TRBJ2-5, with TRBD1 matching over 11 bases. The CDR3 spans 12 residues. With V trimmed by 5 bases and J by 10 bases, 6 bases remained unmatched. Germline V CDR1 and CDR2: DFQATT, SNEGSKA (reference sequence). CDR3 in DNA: TGCAGTGCTGGGGACAGGGGGGAGGGCCAGTACTTC. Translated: CSAGDRGEGQYF.

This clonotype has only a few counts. CDR3 nucleotide sequence: TGCAGTGCTCGTAGCGGGAGTGTCCACAATGAGCAGTTCTTC. Translating gives CSARSGSVHNEQFF. V and J are TRBV20-1 and TRBJ2-1; the match to TRBD2 covers 9 bases. Germline V gene sequence: CDR1 DFQATT, CDR2 SNEGSKA (reference sequence). CDR3 length: 14 residues. The J segment lost 5 bases and the V segment lost 5 bases, leaving 7 bases of the junction unmatched.

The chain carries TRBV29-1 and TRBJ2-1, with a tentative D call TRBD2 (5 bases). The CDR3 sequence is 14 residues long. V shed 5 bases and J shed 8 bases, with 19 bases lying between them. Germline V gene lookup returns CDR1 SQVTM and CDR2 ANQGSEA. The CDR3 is CSVPIPNSVHEQFF. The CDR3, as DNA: TGCAGCGTTCCAATCCCTAATAGCGTACATGAGCAGTTCTTC.

CDR3 in amino acids: CASSPWTGGLNPTQHF. For the CDR3, the DNA is TGTGCCAGCAGTCCATGGACAGGGGGCCTAAATCCGACCCAGCATTTT. The genes are TRBV27 and TRBJ1-5; 11 bases line up with TRBD1. The CDR3 is 16 residues long. Germline values: CDR1 MNHEY, CDR2 SMNVEV (reference sequence). The V gene end was trimmed by 5 bases and the J gene end by 11 bases; junction bases not matched to a gene: 14.

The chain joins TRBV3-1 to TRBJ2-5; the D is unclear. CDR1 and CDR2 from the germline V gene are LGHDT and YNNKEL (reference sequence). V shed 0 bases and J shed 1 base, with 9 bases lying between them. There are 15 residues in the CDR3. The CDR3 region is CASSQDLNFQETQYF. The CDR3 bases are TGTGCCAGCAGCCAAGATCTGAATTTCCAAGAGACCCAGTACTTC.

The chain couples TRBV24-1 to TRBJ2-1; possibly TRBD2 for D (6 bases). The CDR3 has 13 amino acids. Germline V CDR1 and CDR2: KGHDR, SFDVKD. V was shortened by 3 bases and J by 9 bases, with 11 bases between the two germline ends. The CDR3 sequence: CATSDHGRGEQFF. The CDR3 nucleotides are TGTGCCACCAGTGATCACGGGCGGGGTGAGCAGTTCTTC.

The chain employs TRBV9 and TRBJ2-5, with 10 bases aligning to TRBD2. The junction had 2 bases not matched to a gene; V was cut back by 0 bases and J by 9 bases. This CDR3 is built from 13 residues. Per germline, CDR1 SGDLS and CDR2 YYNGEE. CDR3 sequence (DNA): TGTGCCAGCAGCGTAGTAGCGGGAGGCCCCCAGTACTTC. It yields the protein CASSVVAGGPQYF.

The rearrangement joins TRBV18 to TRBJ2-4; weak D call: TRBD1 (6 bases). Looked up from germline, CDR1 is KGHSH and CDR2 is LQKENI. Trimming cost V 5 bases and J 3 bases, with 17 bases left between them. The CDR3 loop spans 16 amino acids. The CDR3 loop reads CASSSATGVGKNIQYF. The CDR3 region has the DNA TGTGCCAGCTCATCCGCGACAGGTGTGGGCAAAAACATTCAGTACTTC.

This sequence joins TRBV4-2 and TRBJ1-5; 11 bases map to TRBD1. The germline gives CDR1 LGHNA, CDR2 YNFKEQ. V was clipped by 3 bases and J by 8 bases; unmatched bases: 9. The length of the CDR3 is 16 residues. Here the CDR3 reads CASSQGGQGEFEPQHF. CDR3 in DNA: TGTGCCAGCAGCCAGGGGGGACAGGGGGAATTCGAGCCCCAGCATTTT.

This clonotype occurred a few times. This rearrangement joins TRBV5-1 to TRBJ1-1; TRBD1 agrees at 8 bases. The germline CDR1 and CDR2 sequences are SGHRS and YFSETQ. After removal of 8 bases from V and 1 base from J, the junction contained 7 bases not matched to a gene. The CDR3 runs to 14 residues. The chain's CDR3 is CASGQGPPNTEAFF. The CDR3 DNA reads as TGCGCCAGTGGACAGGGCCCACCGAACACTGAAGCTTTCTTT.

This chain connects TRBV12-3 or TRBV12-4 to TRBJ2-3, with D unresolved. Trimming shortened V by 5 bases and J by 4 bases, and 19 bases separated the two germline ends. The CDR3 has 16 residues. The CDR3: CASSIRSGSLADTQYF. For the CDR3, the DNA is TGTGCCAGCAGTATTCGATCCGGGTCCCTCGCAGATACGCAGTATTTT.

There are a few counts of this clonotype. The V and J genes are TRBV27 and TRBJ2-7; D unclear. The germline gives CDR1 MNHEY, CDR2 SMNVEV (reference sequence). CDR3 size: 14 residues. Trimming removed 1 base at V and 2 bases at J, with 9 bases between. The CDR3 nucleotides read TGTGCCAGCAGTTTATTGGGGTTCCCCTACGAGCAGTACTTC. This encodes CASSLLGFPYEQYF.